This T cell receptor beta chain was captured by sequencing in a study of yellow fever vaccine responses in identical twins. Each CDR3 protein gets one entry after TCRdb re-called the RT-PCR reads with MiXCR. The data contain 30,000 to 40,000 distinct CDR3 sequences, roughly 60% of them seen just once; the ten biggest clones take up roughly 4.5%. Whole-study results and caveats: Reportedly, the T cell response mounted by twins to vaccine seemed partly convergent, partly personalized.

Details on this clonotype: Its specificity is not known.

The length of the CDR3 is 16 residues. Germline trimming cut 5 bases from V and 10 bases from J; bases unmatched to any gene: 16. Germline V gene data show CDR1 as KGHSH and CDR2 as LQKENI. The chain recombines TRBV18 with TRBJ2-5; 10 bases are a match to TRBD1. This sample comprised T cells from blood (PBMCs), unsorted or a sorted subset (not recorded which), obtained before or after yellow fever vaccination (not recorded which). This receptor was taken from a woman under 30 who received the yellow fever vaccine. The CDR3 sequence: CASSTGTGAYRVGQYF. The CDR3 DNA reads TGTGCCAGCTCAACCGGGACAGGGGCCTACCGAGTGGGCCAGTACTTC.